A selection of T cell receptor beta chains follows, all from one sample in a study of shared clonotypes between healthy human individuals. The assay was immunoSEQ multiplex PCR, and TCRdb's table has in-frame clones only and misses some. The table has more than 850,000 clones, approximately 78% seen once. Specimen: memory CD4+ T cells from PBMCs. The receptors originated from a young man in good health. Some clones in this sample may be carry-over from other donors' samples. The CDR3 runs from the conserved cysteine through the conserved F or W. The order of the fields is CDR3 DNA, CDR3 protein, clone size, V gene, J gene, D gene. The D gene is left open where the match is weak. Size is omitted from some rows. Given values are once, few, many or a class for expanded clones.

TGTGCCTGGAGCTACCCGACAGGGCTTGGCTACACCTTC	CAWSYPTGLGYTF	.	TRBV30	TRBJ1-2	TRBD1
TGTGCCAGCAGCTTGGGTGGACAGGGGACAGATACGCAGTATTTT	CASSLGGQGTDTQYF	.	TRBV5-4	TRBJ2-3	TRBD1
TGTGCCAGCAGTCCGGGACAGGGGGCAATCCTCAACATTCAGTACTTC	CASSPGQGAILNIQYF	once	TRBV5-4	TRBJ2-4	TRBD1
TGTGCCAGCAGCCCGACAGGGGGAAAACTGTTTTTT	CASSPTGGKLFF	.	TRBV9	TRBJ1-4	TRBD1
TGTGCCAGCAGCCGGGGACGTCTTAGCTCCTACGAGCAGTACTTC	CASSRGRLSSYEQYF	.	TRBV7-2	TRBJ2-7	.
TGTGCCAGCAGTGGCGGTAATAATCGTGTCGAGCAGTACTTC	CASSGGNNRVEQYF	.	TRBV6-5	TRBJ2-7	.
TGTGCCAGCAGTTACTCGACAGGGGCAAACTATGGCTACACCTTC	CASSYSTGANYGYTF	.	TRBV6-5	TRBJ1-2	TRBD1
TGTGCCAGCAGTTACTCGGGAGGGGGCGGATACGAGCAGTACTTC	CASSYSGGGGYEQYF	.	TRBV6-6	TRBJ2-7	.
TGTGCCAGCAGTTTATTGGGGGCTAACTATGGCTACACCTTC	CASSLLGANYGYTF	.	TRBV28	TRBJ1-2	.
TGCAGCGATTGGGACAGGGGGAACACTGAAGCTTTCTTT	CSDWDRGNTEAFF	few	TRBV29-1	TRBJ1-1	TRBD1
TGCGCCAGCAGCCAAGACAGGGGAGGTTTCTACACCTTC	CASSQDRGGFYTF	.	TRBV5-1	TRBJ1-2	TRBD1
TGTGCCAGCAGCTCCCCGGGGAAGGGTTGGGGCTATGGCTACACCTTC	CASSSPGKGWGYGYTF	.	TRBV7-2	TRBJ1-2	.
TGCGCCAGCAGCTTTACGATCACCGGGGAGCTGTTTTTT	CASSFTITGELFF	.	TRBV5-1	TRBJ2-2	.
TGTGCCAGCAGCTCGACGGGACACTTGGACCAGCATTTT	CASSSTGHLDQHF	.	TRBV7-8	TRBJ1-5	.
TGTGCCAGCAGCCCCCGGCGTTTGGGGACTGAAGCTTTCTTT	CASSPRRLGTEAFF	.	TRBV7-2	TRBJ1-1	.
TGTGCCAGCAGTGGACAGAGCGACATTCAGTACTTC	CASSGQSDIQYF	.	TRBV2	TRBJ2-4	.
TGCAGCGCCGAGGGGGCGGCGAGCTCCTACAATGAGCAGTTCTTC	CSAEGAASSYNEQFF	once	TRBV29-1	TRBJ2-1	TRBD1
TGCGCCAGCAGCTGGCCCGGGGAGACCCAGTACTTC	CASSWPGETQYF	many	TRBV5-1	TRBJ2-5	.
TGTGCCAGCAGCTTAGATGACGTGGGCGGCTACACCTTC	CASSLDDVGGYTF	few	TRBV7-9	TRBJ1-2	.
TGCGCCAGCAGCTTGGCCGGGACTGGACACACAGATACGCAGTATTTT	CASSLAGTGHTDTQYF	.	TRBV5-1	TRBJ2-3	.
TGTGCCAGCAGCGCCGTGTTTGGCTACACCTTC	CASSAVFGYTF	.	TRBV9	TRBJ1-2	.
TGTGCCAGCAGCTTTTCCCGGACAGGGGCTAATGAAAAACTGTTTTTT	CASSFSRTGANEKLFF	many	TRBV7-9	TRBJ1-4	TRBD1
TGTGCCAGCAGCCAATCCGCAGGAACCGGGGAGCTGTTTTTT	CASSQSAGTGELFF	few	TRBV7-9	TRBJ2-2	.
TGTGCCAGCAGCTTAGGCTCTAGCACATACAATGAGCAGTTCTTC	CASSLGSSTYNEQFF	.	TRBV4-2	TRBJ2-1	.